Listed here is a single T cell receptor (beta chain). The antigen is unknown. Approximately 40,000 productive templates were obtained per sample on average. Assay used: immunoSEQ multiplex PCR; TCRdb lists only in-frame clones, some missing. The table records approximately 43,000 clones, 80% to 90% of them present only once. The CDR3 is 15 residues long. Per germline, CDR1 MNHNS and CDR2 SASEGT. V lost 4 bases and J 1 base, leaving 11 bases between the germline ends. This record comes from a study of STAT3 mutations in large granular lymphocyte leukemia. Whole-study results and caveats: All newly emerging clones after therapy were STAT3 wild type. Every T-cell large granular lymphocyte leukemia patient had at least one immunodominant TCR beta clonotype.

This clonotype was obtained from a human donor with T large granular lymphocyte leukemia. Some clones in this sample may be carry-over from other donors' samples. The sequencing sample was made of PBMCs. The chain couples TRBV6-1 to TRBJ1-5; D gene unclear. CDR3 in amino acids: CASSARVGSNQPQHF. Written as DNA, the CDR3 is TGTGCCAGCAGTGCAAGGGTAGGCAGCAATCAGCCCCAGCATTTT.